This entry lists 10 T cell receptor beta chains sequenced from one sample in a study of OX40 agonist ivuxolimab in advanced cancers. Measured with immunoSEQ multiplex PCR; TCRdb has only the in-frame clones, and not every one. The sample holds about 79,000 clones, around 94% seen once. The sample in question was CD4+ or CD8+ T cells sorted from blood, obtained in a trial of the OX40 agonist ivuxolimab. Every receptor here comes from an adult with an advanced solid tumor such as melanoma, head and neck, liver or kidney cancer.

The chain carries TRBV5-4 and TRBJ1-2, with no clear D. The CDR3 runs 12 residues. The germline V gene encodes CDR1 SGHNT and CDR2 YYREEE (reference sequence). V was shortened by 4 bases and J by 8 bases, with 12 bases between the two germline ends. CDR3 sequence (DNA): TGTGCCAGCAGCCCTTCGGGGAAGGGCTACACCTTC. It is translated as CASSPSGKGYTF.

The V and J genes are TRBV5-6 and TRBJ1-4; D gene ambiguous. The V end lost 5 bases, the J end lost 1 base, and 12 bases lay between the germline ends. CDR3 length: 15 amino acids. The germline V gene encodes CDR1 SGHDT and CDR2 YYEEEE. The DNA for the CDR3 is TGTGCCAGCAGTCCGGACGGAGGAACTAATGAAAAACTGTTTTTT. Protein sequence: CASSPDGGTNEKLFF.

The gene calls are TRBV7-9 and TRBJ2-6, with D maybe TRBD2 (6 bases). CDR1 and CDR2 (germline): SEHNR, FQNEAQ (reference sequence). V lost 9 bases and J 0 bases, leaving 6 bases between the germline ends. The CDR3 totals 13 residues. CDR3 protein: CARGGSGANVLTF. CDR3 DNA: TGTGCCAGGGGAGGCTCTGGGGCCAACGTCCTGACTTTC.

This CDR3 reads CASSPSGGGYEQYF. The DNA for the CDR3 is TGTGCCAGCAGTCCATCGGGGGGGGGTTACGAGCAGTACTTC. This chain connects TRBV27 to TRBJ2-7; 8 bases are a match to TRBD2. The CDR3 contains 14 residues. The germline V gene encodes CDR1 MNHEY and CDR2 SMNVEV (reference sequence). Trimming took 5 bases from V and 4 from J; bases not matched to a gene: 7.

V gene TRBV28 combines with J gene TRBJ2-1, with TRBD1 matching over 8 bases. Looked up from germline, CDR1 is MDHEN and CDR2 is SYDVKM. The CDR3 runs to 14 residues. V shed 8 bases, J shed 8 bases, and the junction held 11 bases outside the gene matches. Written as DNA, the CDR3 is TGTGCCAGCTCAGACAGGGGAGAAAGCGATGAGCAGTTCTTC. Translating gives CASSDRGESDEQFF.

The chain has TRBV28 and TRBJ1-1, with D possibly matching TRBD1 (6 bases). The CDR3 covers 14 residues. Per the germline V gene, CDR1 is MDHEN and CDR2 is SYDVKM. V was clipped by 2 bases and J by 2 bases, with 9 bases between them. CDR3: CASSLQGTNTEAFF. The DNA of the CDR3 is TGTGCCAGCAGTTTACAGGGGACCAACACTGAAGCTTTCTTT.

The V and J genes are TRBV4-2 and TRBJ1-1; D gene unclear. Per the germline V gene, CDR1 is LGHNA and CDR2 is YNFKEQ. Trimming cost V 4 bases and J 8 bases, with 11 bases left between them. The CDR3 extends over 12 amino acids. This chain's CDR3 is CASSPDRLEAFF. The CDR3 coding sequence is TGTGCCAGCAGCCCCGACCGGTTAGAAGCTTTCTTT.

The chain links TRBV7-9 to TRBJ1-1; D call uncertain. CDR3 length: 13 residues. With 5 bases removed from V and 10 bases from J, the gap between germline ends came to 17 bases. From germline, CDR1 is SEHNR and CDR2 FQNEAQ (reference sequence). The CDR3: CASSPSTEARAFF. The DNA for the CDR3 is TGTGCCAGCAGCCCATCAACGGAGGCGCGAGCTTTCTTT.

The CDR3 DNA is TGTGCCAGCAGTCCCTGGGGATCTGGAAACACCATATATTTT. This sequence encodes CASSPWGSGNTIYF. The chain is built from TRBV27 and TRBJ1-3; D gene uncertain. V lost 5 bases and J lost 1, with 9 bases in between. Per germline, CDR1 MNHEY and CDR2 SMNVEV (reference sequence). There are 14 residues in the CDR3.

The rearrangement joins TRBV27 to TRBJ2-5; weak D call: TRBD2 (7 bases). The germline V gene has CDR1 MNHEY and CDR2 SMNVEV (reference sequence). V lost 4 bases and J 11 bases, leaving 20 bases between the germline ends. CDR3 size: 14 residues. The CDR3 coding sequence is TGTGCCAGCAGTTCCCGGGACACGGGGGGAGAGCAGTACTTC. Translation gives CASSSRDTGGEQYF.